Listed below are T cell receptor beta chains from one sample, sequenced in a study of T cells expressing NK-cell markers. TCRdb reprocessed the 5' RACE reads and stores each CDR3 protein as one record, lacking DNA. The sample features about 260,000 distinct CDR3 sequences, with 3.5% to 5% in its top ten. Sequenced sample: blood T cells: a sorted CD56 or NKG2C T cell subset, CD4+ or CD8+ T cells, or bulk PBMC T cells (not recorded which). These receptors all stem from a woman between 18 and 70 years old in good health. The CDR3 runs from the conserved cysteine through the conserved F or W.

V gene: TRBV7-9; J gene: TRBJ2-1; CDR3 protein: CASSLVAGPSYNEQFF
V gene: TRBV29-1; J gene: TRBJ1-1; CDR3 protein: CSVDRGTHEAFF
V gene: TRBV7-2; J gene: TRBJ2-5; CDR3 protein: CASSLNARLAGSQETQYF
V gene: TRBV6-1; J gene: TRBJ2-7; CDR3 protein: CASSDFGSDKYEQYF
V gene: TRBV20-1; J gene: TRBJ2-3; CDR3 protein: CSARDAGLGTDTQYF
V gene: TRBV20-1; J gene: TRBJ2-7; CDR3 protein: CSAATSYPTYEQYF
V gene: TRBV6-1; J gene: TRBJ2-2; CDR3 protein: CASSAGQPNTGELFF
V gene: TRBV19; J gene: TRBJ2-2; CDR3 protein: CASSIGQGYTGELFF
V gene: TRBV4-2; J gene: TRBJ2-6; CDR3 protein: CASSHGTAITSGANVLTF
V gene: TRBV12-3/TRBV12-4; J gene: TRBJ2-7; CDR3 protein: CASSLWDRAYEQYF
V gene: TRBV10-3; J gene: TRBJ2-7; CDR3 protein: CAISETGNYEQYF